Presented here are 13 T cell receptor beta chains from one specimen sequenced in a study of immune evolution from preneoplasia to lung adenocarcinoma. Measured with immunoSEQ multiplex PCR; TCRdb has only the in-frame clones, and not every one. Of 7,000 or so clones in the sample, around three quarters were seen once. Sequencing used FFPE adjacent normal lung tissue. The receptors originated from a person between 65 and 79 years old with lung adenocarcinoma.

The chain carries TRBV11-3 and TRBJ2-7; D unresolved. Trimming left V 3 bases short and J 6 bases short, with 9 bases between. Germline V gives CDR1 SGHNT, CDR2 YENEEA. The CDR3 spans 12 residues. The CDR3 DNA is TGTGCCAGCAGCTTGGACCCTACCGAGCAGTACTTC. This encodes CASSLDPTEQYF.

V gene TRBV19 combines with J gene TRBJ2-1; D is perhaps TRBD1 or TRBD2 (5 bases each). Germline V gives CDR1 LNHDA, CDR2 SQIVND (reference sequence). V lost 11 bases to trimming and J lost 6 bases, with 17 bases between them. This CDR3 is built from 13 residues. The CDR3 nucleotides read TGTGCCGGGGGTTCCGGAAATTTCAATGAGCAGTTCTTC. Amino acids: CAGGSGNFNEQFF.

J is TRBJ2-3 and V is TRBV4-1; D remains unclear. V was pared by 0 bases and J by 3 bases, with 10 bases between. Germline V gene sequence: CDR1 MGHRA, CDR2 YSYEKL. CDR3 length: 15 residues. Here the CDR3 reads CASSQDAEITDTQYF. The CDR3 DNA reads as TGCGCCAGCAGCCAAGACGCGGAGATTACAGATACGCAGTATTTT.

This clone was recorded a few times. The conserved closing phenylalanine or tryptophan is absent in this CDR3, likely reflecting a read error. The DNA is left out, because the CDR3 cannot be placed on it with certainty; the CDR3 is given as TCRdb lists it. V usage is TRBV5-1 and J usage is TRBJ1-2; TRBD1, the table's D call, lacks a check against the DNA. The CDR3 sequence runs 15 residues, both termini included. CDR1 is SGHRS and CDR2 is YFSETQ in the germline V gene. The CDR3 sequence is CASSLAPDIVGTGEL.

The chain recombines TRBV10-3 with TRBJ1-3; D uncertain. V lost 11 bases and J 0 bases, leaving 11 bases between the germline ends. The CDR3 is made up of 13 amino acids. Per the germline V gene, CDR1 is ENHRY and CDR2 is SYGVKD. This chain's CDR3 is CAAGPYSGNTIYF. The CDR3 DNA reads as TGTGCCGCCGGGCCCTACTCTGGAAACACCATATATTTT.

The chain links TRBV15 to TRBJ2-5; TRBD2 agrees at 12 bases. V shed 2 bases and J 0 bases; nucleotides not matched to a gene: 4. The germline V gene has CDR1 LNHNV and CDR2 YYDKDF (reference sequence). The CDR3 is made up of 17 amino acids. CDR3 sequence (DNA): TGTGCCACCAGCAGAACTAGCGGGGGGCCGTACCAAGAGACCCAGTACTTC. It is translated as CATSRTSGGPYQETQYF.

This clone was seen once. This chain connects TRBV9 to TRBJ1-3; perhaps TRBD1 as D (5 bases). V lost 4 bases to trimming and J lost 7 bases, with 27 bases between them. The CDR3 loop spans 18 amino acids. Germline loops: CDR1 SGDLS, CDR2 YYNGEE. The CDR3 DNA reads TGTGCCAGCAGCCTAGGACTTCAATCGAGGGGAATCGGTAACACCATATATTTT. Its protein product is CASSLGLQSRGIGNTIYF.

The V and J genes are TRBV11-2 and TRBJ2-5; D is unclear. This CDR3 region has 14 residues. Trimming pared 0 bases from V and 5 bases from J, leaving 10 bases between. Germline CDR1 reads SGHAT; CDR2 reads FQNNGV. The CDR3 DNA is TGTGCCAGCAGCTTAGATGGCGGAATCGAGACCCAGTACTTC. Its protein product is CASSLDGGIETQYF. The entire variable domain, with the rest obtained from reference TRBV11-2 and TRBJ2-5, is as follows: EAGVAQSPRYKIIEKRQSVAFWCNPISGHATLYWYQQILGQGPKLLIQFQNNGVVDDSQLPKDRFSAERLKGVDSTLKIQPAKLEDSAVYLCASSLDGGIETQYFGPGTRLLVL.

This rearrangement joins TRBV7-2 to TRBJ1-1; TRBD1 might be the D (5 bases). V gave up 0 bases and J gave up 10 bases, with 18 bases separating them. Per germline, CDR1 SGHTA and CDR2 FQGNSA. This CDR3 comprises 15 residues. In nucleotides, the CDR3 is TGTGCCAGCAGCTTAGCGGCATTTAGGGGCGGGCGAGCTTTCTTT. It translates to CASSLAAFRGGRAFF.

This CDR3 is CASSSQGTNEKLFF. CDR3 sequence (DNA): TGTGCCAGCAGCTCACAGGGAACTAATGAAAAACTGTTTTTT. The chain uses TRBV7-9 and TRBJ1-4, with TRBD1 as a possible D gene (6 bases). CDR1 is SEHNR and CDR2 is FQNEAQ in the germline V gene (reference sequence). This CDR3 is 14 amino acids long. The ends were cut back, 4 bases at V and 1 base at J, with 7 bases in the middle.

This clone appeared a few times. This chain links TRBV6-6 with TRBJ1-5, with D unresolved. V shed 6 bases and J shed 0 bases, with 12 bases lying between them. The CDR3 has 15 residues. Germline assignment: CDR1 MNHNY and CDR2 SVGAGI (reference sequence). The CDR3 protein is CASSPFQVSNQPQHF. DNA of the CDR3: TGTGCCAGCAGCCCTTTTCAAGTTAGCAATCAGCCCCAGCATTTT.

The chain combines TRBV9 with TRBJ1-6, with D possibly TRBD1 on 6 matching bases. Trimming cost V 0 bases and J 7 bases, with 14 bases left between them. Germline CDR1 reads SGDLS; CDR2 reads YYNGEE. There are 16 residues in the CDR3. The CDR3 sequence is CASSVATGNMNSPLHF. The CDR3 DNA is TGTGCCAGCAGCGTAGCTACAGGGAATATGAATTCACCCCTCCACTTT.

This chain connects TRBV2 to TRBJ1-2; 7 positions agree with TRBD1. The trim removed 1 base at V and 8 bases at J, leaving 10 bases unmatched. The CDR3 has 15 residues. Germline CDR1 is SNHLY and CDR2 is FYNNEI. The CDR3 spells CASSEGGGGMIGYTF. In DNA, the CDR3 is TGTGCCAGCAGTGAAGGAGGAGGGGGCATGATAGGCTACACCTTC.